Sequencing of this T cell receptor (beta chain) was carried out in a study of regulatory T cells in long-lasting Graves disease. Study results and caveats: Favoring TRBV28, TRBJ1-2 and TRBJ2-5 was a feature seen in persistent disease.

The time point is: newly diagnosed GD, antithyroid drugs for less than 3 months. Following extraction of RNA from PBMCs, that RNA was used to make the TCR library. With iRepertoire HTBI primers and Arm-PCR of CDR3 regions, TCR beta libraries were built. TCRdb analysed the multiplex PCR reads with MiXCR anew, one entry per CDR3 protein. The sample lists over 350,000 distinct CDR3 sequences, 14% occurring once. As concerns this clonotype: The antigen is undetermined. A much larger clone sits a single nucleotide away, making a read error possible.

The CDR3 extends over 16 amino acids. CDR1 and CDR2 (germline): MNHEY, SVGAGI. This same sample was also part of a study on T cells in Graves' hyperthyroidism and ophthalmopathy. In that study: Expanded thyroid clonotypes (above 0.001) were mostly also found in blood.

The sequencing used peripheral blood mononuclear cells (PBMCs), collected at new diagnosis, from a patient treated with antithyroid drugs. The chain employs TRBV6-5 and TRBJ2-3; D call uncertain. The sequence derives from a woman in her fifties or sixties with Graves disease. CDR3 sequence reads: CASRYSGVLSTDTQYF. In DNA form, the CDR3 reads TGTGCCAGCAGATACTCTGGCGTCCTTAGCACAGATACGCAGTATTTT.